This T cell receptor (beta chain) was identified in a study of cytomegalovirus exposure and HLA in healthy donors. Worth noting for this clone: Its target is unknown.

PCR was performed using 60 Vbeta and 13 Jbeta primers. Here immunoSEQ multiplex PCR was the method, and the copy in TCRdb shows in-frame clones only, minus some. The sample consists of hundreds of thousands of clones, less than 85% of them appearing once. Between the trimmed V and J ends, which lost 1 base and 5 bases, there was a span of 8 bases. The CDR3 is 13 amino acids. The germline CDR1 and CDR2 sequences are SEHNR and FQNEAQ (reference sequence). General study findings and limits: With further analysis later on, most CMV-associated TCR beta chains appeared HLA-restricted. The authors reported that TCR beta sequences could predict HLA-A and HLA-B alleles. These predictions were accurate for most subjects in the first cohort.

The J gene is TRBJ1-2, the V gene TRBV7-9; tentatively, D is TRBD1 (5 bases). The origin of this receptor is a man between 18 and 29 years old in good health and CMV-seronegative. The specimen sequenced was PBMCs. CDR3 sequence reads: CASSLGTQYGYTF. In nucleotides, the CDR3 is TGTGCCAGCAGCTTAGGGACACAGTATGGCTACACCTTC.